The 5 T cell receptor beta chains below come from one sample, sequenced in a study of cytomegalovirus exposure and HLA in healthy donors. Both 60 Vbeta primers and 13 Jbeta primers went into the PCR. Profiled with immunoSEQ multiplex PCR; TCRdb holds only in-frame clones, not every one. Here the sample spans approximately 110,000 clones, 78% being singletons. Sequenced material: PBMCs. These receptors all come from a man aged 40-49 years in good health and CMV-seronegative.

This rearrangement joins TRBV4-1 to TRBJ2-7, with D possibly TRBD2 on 5 matching bases. This CDR3 has 15 residues. From germline, CDR1 is MGHRA and CDR2 YSYEKL. The germline V and J ends were trimmed by 1 base and 3 bases, with 13 bases remaining between them. CDR3 sequence: CASSQAGGRDYEQYF. The CDR3 DNA reads as TGCGCCAGCAGCCAAGCGGGCGGACGGGACTACGAGCAGTACTTC.

The V call is TRBV27, the J call TRBJ2-7; 10 positions match TRBD1. Germline lookup yields CDR1 MNHEY and CDR2 SMNVEV (reference sequence). The CDR3 totals 13 residues. Trimming removed 5 bases from V and 5 bases from J; junction bases left unmatched: 3. DNA for the CDR3: TGTGCCAGCAGTCAGGACAGGGGGAACGAGCAGTACTTC. Its protein is CASSQDRGNEQYF.

This clone has a handful of counts. The chain recombines TRBV7-9 with TRBJ1-2; 7 bases are a match to TRBD1. The CDR3 runs to 12 residues. Germline V gene data show CDR1 as SEHNR and CDR2 as FQNEAQ (reference sequence). V gave up 5 bases and J gave up 8 bases; unmatched junction bases: 5. CDR3 bases: TGTGCCAGCAGCCCGGGGACAGACGGCTACACCTTC. It encodes CASSPGTDGYTF. Looking up the rest from reference TRBV7-9 and TRBJ1-2 gives the full variable domain: DTGVSQNPRHKITKRGQNVTFRCDPISEHNRLYWYRQTLGQGPEFLTYFQNEAQLEKSRLLSDRFSAERPKGSFSTLEIQRTEQGDSAMYLCASSPGTDGYTFGSGTRLTVV.

The V call is TRBV27, the J call TRBJ1-1, with unresolved D. CDR1 MNHEY and CDR2 SMNVEV come from the germline V gene (reference sequence). V gave up 5 bases and J gave up 5 bases, with 21 bases separating them. The CDR3 extends over 16 amino acids. The chain's CDR3 is CASSGRTGGKWTEAFF. Written as DNA, the CDR3 is TGTGCCAGCAGTGGGAGGACGGGAGGGAAGTGGACTGAAGCTTTCTTT.

The chain recombines TRBV19 with TRBJ2-2, with 7 bases identical to TRBD1. The CDR3 contains 13 residues. Trimming at V came to 6 bases and at J to 3 bases, leaving 1 base not matched to a gene. Germline loops: CDR1 LNHDA, CDR2 SQIVND (reference sequence). CDR3 loop: CASRTGYTGELFF. The CDR3 nucleotides are TGTGCCAGTAGGACAGGGTACACCGGGGAGCTGTTTTTT.